This record concerns one TCR beta chain sequence. The antigen is not known. Time point reported: blood 2 weeks post-SBRT. The treatment: 15 Gy SBRT to primary tumor, nephrectomy 4 weeks later. Serial blood draws occurred at baseline and 2 and 4 weeks post-SBRT. This renal cell carcinoma was of the clear cell type. This sample was included in a study of radiation and T cells in renal cell carcinoma. The length of the CDR3 is 15 residues. CDR1 is SGHAT and CDR2 is FQNNGV in the germline V gene. Between the trimmed V and J ends, which lost 5 bases and 5 bases, there was a span of 18 bases. General observations from the study: From baseline, blood top tumor clonotypes peaked at 2 weeks post-radiation.

The protocol was immunoSEQ multiplex PCR, while the TCRdb copy is restricted to in-frame clones and leaves out a portion. The sample records roughly 60,000 clones, around 77% being singletons. The chain is built from TRBV11-2 and TRBJ1-1; a possible D gene is TRBD1 (5 bases). Sequencing was performed on blood, taken from a patient whose treatment included radiotherapy and nephrectomy. This clonotype originated in a man aged 55 to 70 with renal cell carcinoma. The CDR3 loop is CASSRAREWGTEAFF. In DNA, the CDR3 is TGTGCCAGCAGCAGAGCCAGGGAGTGGGGTACTGAAGCTTTCTTT.